This record covers a single T cell receptor beta chain. The data belong to a study of blood T cell repertoires in COVID-19. As for the study in general: The United States, Italy and Spain were the sources of the acute and convalescent COVID-19 samples. Sample material is recorded as cDNA or gDNA derived from T cells, B-cell-depleted T cells, or PBMCs.

The CDR3 extends over 15 amino acids. The V end lost 2 bases, the J end lost 4 bases, and 12 bases lay between the germline ends. Germline V gene sequence: CDR1 MDHEN, CDR2 SYDVKM. Profiling relied on immunoSEQ multiplex PCR, and the TCRdb table lists in-frame clones only, not all of them. The table lists 200,000 to 250,000 clones, around nine tenths of them singletons. The sequence was collected from a man in his sixties who had recovered from COVID-19. Sequencing was done on a sample of peripheral blood. The V gene is TRBV28, the J gene TRBJ1-5, with TRBD1 as a possible D gene (6 bases). DNA of the CDR3: TGTGCCAGCAGTTTACTGGACAGCCTAAATCAGCCCCAGCATTTT. Protein sequence: CASSLLDSLNQPQHF.